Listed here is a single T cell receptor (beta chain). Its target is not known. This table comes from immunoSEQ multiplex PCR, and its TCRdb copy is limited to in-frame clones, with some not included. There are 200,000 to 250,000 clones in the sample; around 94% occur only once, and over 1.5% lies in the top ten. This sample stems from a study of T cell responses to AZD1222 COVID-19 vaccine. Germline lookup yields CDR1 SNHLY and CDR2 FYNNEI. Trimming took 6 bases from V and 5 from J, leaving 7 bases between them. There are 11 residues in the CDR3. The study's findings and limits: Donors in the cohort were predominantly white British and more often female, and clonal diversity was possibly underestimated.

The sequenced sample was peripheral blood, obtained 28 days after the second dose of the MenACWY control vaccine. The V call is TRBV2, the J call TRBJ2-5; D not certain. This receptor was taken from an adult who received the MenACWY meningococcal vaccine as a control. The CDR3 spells CASRQEETQYF. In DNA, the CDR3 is TGTGCCAGCAGGCAGGAGGAGACCCAGTACTTC.